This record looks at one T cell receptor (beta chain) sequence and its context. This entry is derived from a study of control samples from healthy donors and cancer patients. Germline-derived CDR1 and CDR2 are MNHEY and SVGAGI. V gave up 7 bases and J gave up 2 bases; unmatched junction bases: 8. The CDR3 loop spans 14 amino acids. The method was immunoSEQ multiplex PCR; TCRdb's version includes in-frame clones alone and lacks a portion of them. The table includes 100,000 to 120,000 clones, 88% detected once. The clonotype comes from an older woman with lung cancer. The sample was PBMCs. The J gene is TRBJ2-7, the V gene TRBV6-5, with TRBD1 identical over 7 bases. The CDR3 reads CASILGTAPYEQYF. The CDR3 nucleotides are TGTGCCAGCATCCTCGGGACAGCACCCTACGAGCAGTACTTC.